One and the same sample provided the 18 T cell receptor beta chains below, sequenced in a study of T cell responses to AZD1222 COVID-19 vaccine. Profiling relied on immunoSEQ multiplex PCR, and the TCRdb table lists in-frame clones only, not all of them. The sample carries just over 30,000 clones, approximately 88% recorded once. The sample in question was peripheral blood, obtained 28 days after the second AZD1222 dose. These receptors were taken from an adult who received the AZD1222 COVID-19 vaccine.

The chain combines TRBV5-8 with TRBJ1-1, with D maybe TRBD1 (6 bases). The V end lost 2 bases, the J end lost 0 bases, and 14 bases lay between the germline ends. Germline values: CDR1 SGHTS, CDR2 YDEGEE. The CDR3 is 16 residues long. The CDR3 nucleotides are TGTGCCAGCAGCTTTTACCTCGGACAGATGAACACTGAAGCTTTCTTT. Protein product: CASSFYLGQMNTEAFF.

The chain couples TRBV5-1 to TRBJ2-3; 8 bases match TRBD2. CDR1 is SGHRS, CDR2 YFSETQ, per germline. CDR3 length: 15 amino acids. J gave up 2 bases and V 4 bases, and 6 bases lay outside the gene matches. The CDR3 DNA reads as TGCGCCAGCAGCCAAATGCGGGGGGACACAGATACGCAGTATTTT. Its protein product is CASSQMRGDTDTQYF.

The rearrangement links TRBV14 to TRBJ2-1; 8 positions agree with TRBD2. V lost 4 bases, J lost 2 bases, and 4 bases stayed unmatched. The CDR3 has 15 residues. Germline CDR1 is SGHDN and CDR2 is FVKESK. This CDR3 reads CASSRVGGAYNEQFF. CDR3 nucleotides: TGTGCCAGCAGCCGGGTCGGGGGGGCCTACAATGAGCAGTTCTTC. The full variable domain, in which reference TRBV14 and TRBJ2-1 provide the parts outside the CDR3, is EAGVTQFPSHSVIEKGQTVTLRCDPISGHDNLYWYRRVMGKEIKFLLHFVKESKQDESGMPNNRFLAERTGGTYSTLKVQPAELEDSGVYFCASSRVGGAYNEQFFGPGTRLTVL.

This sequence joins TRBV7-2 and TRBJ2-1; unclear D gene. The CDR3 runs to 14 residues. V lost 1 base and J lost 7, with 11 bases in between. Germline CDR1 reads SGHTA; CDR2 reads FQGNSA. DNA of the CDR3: TGTGCCAGCAGCTTAGTTGTGGGCACGAATGAGCAGTTCTTC. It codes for CASSLVVGTNEQFF. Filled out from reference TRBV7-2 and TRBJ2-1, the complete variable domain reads GAGVSQSPSNKVTEKGKDVELRCDPISGHTALYWYRQSLGQGLEFLIYFQGNSAPDKSGLPSDRFSAERTGGSVSTLTIQRTQQEDSAVYLCASSLVVGTNEQFFGPGTRLTVL.

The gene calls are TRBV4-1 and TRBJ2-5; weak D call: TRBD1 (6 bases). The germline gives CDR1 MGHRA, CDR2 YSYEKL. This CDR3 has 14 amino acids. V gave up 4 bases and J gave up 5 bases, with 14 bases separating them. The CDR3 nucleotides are TGCGCCAGCAGCCGGGGGCAGGCTGTGGAGACCCAGTACTTC. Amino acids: CASSRGQAVETQYF.

The CDR3 DNA is TGTGCCAGCAGCCAACCTCAGGGGATTAACGAAGCTTTCTTT. The encoded protein is CASSQPQGINEAFF. The gene calls are TRBV4-2 and TRBJ1-1, with D perhaps matching TRBD1 (6 bases). V was shortened by 2 bases and J by 8 bases, with 15 bases between the two germline ends. This CDR3 region has 14 residues. Germline lookup yields CDR1 LGHNA and CDR2 YNFKEQ.

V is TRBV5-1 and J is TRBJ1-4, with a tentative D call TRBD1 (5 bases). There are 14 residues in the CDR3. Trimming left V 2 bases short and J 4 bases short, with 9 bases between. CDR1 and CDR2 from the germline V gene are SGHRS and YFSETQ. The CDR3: CASSLRTLNEKLFF. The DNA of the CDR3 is TGCGCCAGCAGCTTAAGGACACTTAATGAAAAACTGTTTTTT.

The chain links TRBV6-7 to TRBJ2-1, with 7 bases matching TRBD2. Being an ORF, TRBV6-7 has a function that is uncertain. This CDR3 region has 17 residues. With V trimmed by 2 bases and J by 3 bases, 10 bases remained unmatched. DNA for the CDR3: TGTGCCAGCAGTTACCCCAGGTGGGGGGAGGGCTACAATGAGCAGTTCTTC. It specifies CASSYPRWGEGYNEQFF.

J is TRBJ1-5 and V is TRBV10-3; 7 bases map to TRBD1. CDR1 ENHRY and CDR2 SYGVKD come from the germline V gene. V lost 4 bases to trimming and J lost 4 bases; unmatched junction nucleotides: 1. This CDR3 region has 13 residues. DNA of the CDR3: TGTGCCATCAGTGGGGACAGAAATCAGCCCCAGCATTTT. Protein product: CAISGDRNQPQHF.

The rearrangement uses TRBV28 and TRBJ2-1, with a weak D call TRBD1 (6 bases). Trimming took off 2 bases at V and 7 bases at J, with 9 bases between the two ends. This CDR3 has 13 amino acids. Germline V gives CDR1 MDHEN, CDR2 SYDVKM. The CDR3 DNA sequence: TGTGCCAGCAGTTTAGGGCAGGGGAATGAGCAGTTCTTC. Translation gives CASSLGQGNEQFF.

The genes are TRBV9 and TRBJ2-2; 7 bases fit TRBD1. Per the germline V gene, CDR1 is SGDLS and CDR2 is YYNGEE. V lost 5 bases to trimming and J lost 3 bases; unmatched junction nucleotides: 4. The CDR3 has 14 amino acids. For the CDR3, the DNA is TGTGCCAGCAGGATAACAGGGGACACCGGGGAGCTGTTTTTT. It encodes CASRITGDTGELFF. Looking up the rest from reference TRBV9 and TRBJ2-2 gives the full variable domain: DSGVTQTPKHLITATGQRVTLRCSPRSGDLSVYWYQQSLDQGLQFLIQYYNGEERAKGNILERFSAQQFPDLHSELNLSSLELGDSALYFCASRITGDTGELFFGEGSRLTVL.

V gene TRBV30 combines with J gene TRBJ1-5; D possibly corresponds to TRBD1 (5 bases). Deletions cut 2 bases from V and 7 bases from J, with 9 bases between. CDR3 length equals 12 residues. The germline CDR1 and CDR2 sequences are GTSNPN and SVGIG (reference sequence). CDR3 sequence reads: CAWSRRGQPQHF. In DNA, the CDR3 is TGTGCCTGGAGTAGGAGGGGACAGCCCCAGCATTTT.

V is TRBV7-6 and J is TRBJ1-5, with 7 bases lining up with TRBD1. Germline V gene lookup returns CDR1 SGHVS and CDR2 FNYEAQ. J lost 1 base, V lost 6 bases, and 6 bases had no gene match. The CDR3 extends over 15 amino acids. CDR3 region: CASSRRTGSNQPQHF. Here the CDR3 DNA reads TGTGCCAGCAGTCGACGGACAGGCAGCAATCAGCCCCAGCATTTT.

DNA of the CDR3: TGCGCCAGCAGTCAATCTCTGTTTAATAACTATGGCTACACCTTC. This translates into CASSQSLFNNYGYTF. The chain combines TRBV23-1 with TRBJ1-2; D gene unclear. TRBV23-1 has ORF status, its function being uncertain. The CDR3 runs 15 residues. The ends were cut back, 0 bases at V and 1 base at J, with 9 bases in the middle.

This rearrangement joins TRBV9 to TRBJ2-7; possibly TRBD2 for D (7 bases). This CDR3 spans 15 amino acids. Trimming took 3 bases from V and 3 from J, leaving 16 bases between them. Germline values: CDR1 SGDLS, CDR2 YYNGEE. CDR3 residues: CASSASGGPDYEQYF. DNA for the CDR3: TGTGCCAGCAGCGCCTCCGGGGGGCCTGACTACGAGCAGTACTTC.

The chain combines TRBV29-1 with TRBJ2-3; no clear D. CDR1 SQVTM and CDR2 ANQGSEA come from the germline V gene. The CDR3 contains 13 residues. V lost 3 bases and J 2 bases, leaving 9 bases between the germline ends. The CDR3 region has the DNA TGCAGCGTTGAGGTCCGCCTCACAGATACGCAGTATTTT. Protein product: CSVEVRLTDTQYF.

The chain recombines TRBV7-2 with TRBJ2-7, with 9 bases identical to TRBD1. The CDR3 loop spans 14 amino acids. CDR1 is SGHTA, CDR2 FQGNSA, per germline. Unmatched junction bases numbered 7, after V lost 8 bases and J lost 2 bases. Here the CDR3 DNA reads TGTGCCAGCCAAAGACAGGGGGAGACCTACGAGCAGTACTTC. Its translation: CASQRQGETYEQYF.

In DNA form, the CDR3 reads TGTGCCATCACTCAACAGGATAACTATGGCTACACCTTC. Residues: CAITQQDNYGYTF. The chain is built from TRBV10-3 and TRBJ1-2; tentative D call: TRBD1 (5 bases). V lost 7 bases and J 1 base, leaving 10 bases between the germline ends. Germline V lookup: CDR1 ENHRY, CDR2 SYGVKD. There are 13 residues in the CDR3.